The 17 T cell receptor beta chains in this list originate from one sample, sequenced in a study of Graves' ophthalmopathy and Graves' hyperthyroidism. TCR beta CDR3 regions were amplified from RNA transcripts. In the first round, RT-PCR was carried out with HTBI primers, and a multiplex PCR formed the second round. Each CDR3 protein gets one entry after TCRdb re-called the multiplex PCR reads with MiXCR. The sample carries 300,000 to 450,000 distinct CDR3 sequences, about 18% recorded once. Sequencing was done on a sample of peripheral blood. These receptors originate from an adult woman with stable Graves' hyperthyroidism.

This clonotype was observed many times. This sequence joins TRBV14 and TRBJ1-1; a possible D gene is TRBD1 (5 bases). Germline loops: CDR1 SGHDN, CDR2 FVKESK. The CDR3 loop spans 14 amino acids. V shed 3 bases and J shed 3 bases, with 11 bases lying between them. DNA of the CDR3: TGTGCCAGCAGCCAGTTCCTGGGGGACACTGAAGCTTTCTTT. Translation: CASSQFLGDTEAFF. Complete variable domain (other parts from reference TRBV14 and TRBJ1-1): EAGVTQFPSHSVIEKGQTVTLRCDPISGHDNLYWYRRVMGKEIKFLLHFVKESKQDESGMPNNRFLAERTGGTYSTLKVQPAELEDSGVYFCASSQFLGDTEAFFGQGTRLTVV.

The rearrangement links TRBV20-1 to TRBJ2-7; tentatively, D is TRBD1 or TRBD2 (5 bases each). CDR3 length: 15 amino acids. Germline CDR1 reads DFQATT; CDR2 reads SNEGSKA (reference sequence). Trimming cost V 1 base and J 3 bases, with 16 bases left between them. The CDR3 region is CSARGFTWDGYEQYF. DNA of the CDR3: TGCAGTGCTAGAGGTTTCACTTGGGACGGCTACGAGCAGTACTTC.

This clonotype was seen at least ten times. The chain combines TRBV20-1 with TRBJ2-5, with TRBD2 matching over 12 bases. Trimming removed 4 bases from V and 4 bases from J; junction bases left unmatched: 7. Germline values: CDR1 DFQATT, CDR2 SNEGSKA (reference sequence). There are 15 residues in the CDR3. CDR3 nucleotides: TGCAGTGCTAAGTCTAGCGGGAGGGCCCGAGAGACCCAGTACTTC. Translating it yields CSAKSSGRARETQYF.

In this sample, this clonotype turned up many times. The V gene is TRBV28, the J gene TRBJ2-5, with D perhaps given as TRBD1 or TRBD2 (6 bases each). Germline V gene data show CDR1 as MDHEN and CDR2 as SYDVKM. The CDR3 spans 15 residues. Trimming removed 6 bases at V and 5 bases at J, with 19 bases between. CDR3 protein: CASSPASGAVETQYF. In nucleotides, the CDR3 is TGTGCCAGCAGCCCCGCCTCGGGGGCGGTGGAGACCCAGTACTTC.

This clonotype was detected many times. The V call is TRBV20-1, the J call TRBJ1-3; D remains ambiguous. Trimming pared 0 bases from V and 3 bases from J, leaving 9 bases between. From germline, CDR1 is DFQATT and CDR2 SNEGSKA (reference sequence). The CDR3 is made up of 14 amino acids. CDR3 DNA sequence: TGCAGTGCTAGAGATCAGGCAGTTGGAAACACCATATATTTT. It specifies CSARDQAVGNTIYF.

The table lists this clonotype with a few counts. CDR3 DNA: TGTGCCACCAATAACAGGGTTGAAGGGAACACTGAAGCTTTCTTT. Amino acid sequence: CATNNRVEGNTEAFF. The chain recombines TRBV15 with TRBJ1-1; tentatively, D is TRBD1 (6 bases). Trimming stripped 7 bases from V and 1 base from J, with 16 bases between. Per germline, CDR1 LNHNV and CDR2 YYDKDF (reference sequence). The length of the CDR3 is 15 residues.

This clonotype was counted many times. This sequence joins TRBV11-2 and TRBJ1-1; D is unresolved. Trimming cost V 3 bases and J 6 bases, with 8 bases left between them. This CDR3 has 12 residues. Looked up from germline, CDR1 is SGHAT and CDR2 is FQNNGV. The CDR3 region is CASSFAGAEAFF. The DNA for the CDR3 is TGTGCCAGCAGCTTTGCCGGGGCTGAAGCTTTCTTT.

At least ten counts were recorded for this clonotype. The rearrangement uses TRBV11-2 and TRBJ2-5; D gene uncertain. V was cut by 2 bases and J by 6 bases, with 4 bases left in between. CDR3 length: 11 residues. In germline, CDR1 is SGHAT, CDR2 FQNNGV. The CDR3 DNA is TGTGCCAGCAGCTTACAGCAGACCCAGTACTTC. This encodes CASSLQQTQYF.

The chain combines TRBV3-1 with TRBJ2-7; D may be TRBD1 (6 bases). Germline loops: CDR1 LGHDT, CDR2 YNNKEL (reference sequence). The CDR3 has 15 amino acids. Trimming pared 3 bases from V and 2 bases from J, leaving 14 bases between. CDR3 coding DNA: TGTGCCAGCAGCCAGCCGGGACACGGGGCCTACGAGCAGTACTTC. Amino acids: CASSQPGHGAYEQYF.

This clonotype was detected ten times or more. This chain joins TRBV12-3 or TRBV12-4 and TRBJ1-5; 7 bases are a match to TRBD1. This CDR3 spans 13 amino acids. Trimming cost V 4 bases and J 5 bases; bases outside gene matches: 2. CDR3 in amino acids: CASSYTGDQPQHF. The CDR3 bases are TGTGCCAGCAGTTACACAGGGGATCAGCCCCAGCATTTT.

The sample holds many counts of this clonotype. The rearrangement joins TRBV29-1 to TRBJ2-7; 9 bases map to TRBD2. Losses at the gene ends were 4 bases for V and 1 base for J; bases not matched to a gene: 2. This CDR3 has 13 amino acids. The germline V gene has CDR1 SQVTM and CDR2 ANQGSEA. CDR3 in amino acids: CSVASGISYEQYF. CDR3 nucleotides: TGCAGCGTTGCTAGCGGGATATCCTACGAGCAGTACTTC.

In this sample, this clonotype turned up a few times. This chain connects TRBV20-1 to TRBJ2-7; D unclear. The CDR3 consists of 17 residues. Trimming removed 6 bases from V and 3 bases from J, with 27 bases in between. Germline assignment: CDR1 DFQATT and CDR2 SNEGSKA (reference sequence). The CDR3 sequence: CSAAPSLHNLFFYEQYF. CDR3 nucleotide sequence: TGCAGTGCCGCTCCCTCCCTACATAACCTCTTTTTCTACGAGCAGTACTTC.

At least ten counts were recorded for this clonotype. The chain uses TRBV19 and TRBJ2-5; TRBD1 matches 11 bases. This CDR3 comprises 16 residues. Trimming at V came to 5 bases and at J to 9 bases, leaving 14 bases not matched to a gene. In germline, CDR1 is LNHDA, CDR2 SQIVND (reference sequence). CDR3 sequence reads: CASSVLGQGALVAQYF. CDR3 nucleotides: TGTGCCAGTAGTGTACTTGGACAGGGGGCTTTGGTGGCCCAGTACTTC.

This clonotype was observed many times. The chain uses TRBV7-2 and TRBJ1-5; D may be TRBD1 (5 bases). The germline gives CDR1 SGHTA, CDR2 FQGNSA. CDR3 length equals 15 residues. The V end lost 3 bases, the J end lost 3 bases, and 12 bases lay between the germline ends. This CDR3 is CASSFDGGFNQPQHF. The CDR3 DNA follows: TGTGCCAGCAGCTTTGACGGGGGGTTCAATCAGCCCCAGCATTTT.

This clonotype was seen at least ten times. V usage is TRBV6-5 and J usage is TRBJ2-7, with 10 bases lining up with TRBD2. CDR1 and CDR2 from the germline V gene are MNHEY and SVGAGI. With 2 bases clipped from V and 0 bases from J, the junction kept 4 bases outside the gene matches. The CDR3 contains 16 residues. Written as DNA, the CDR3 is TGTGCCAGCAGTTACGACAGGACTAGCGGCTCCTACGAGCAGTACTTC. Translating gives CASSYDRTSGSYEQYF.

In its sample, this clonotype was seen many times. The chain recombines TRBV11-2 with TRBJ2-7; 8 bases line up with TRBD1. Germline lookup yields CDR1 SGHAT and CDR2 FQNNGV. CDR3 length: 13 residues. With V trimmed by 2 bases and J by 11 bases, 8 bases remained unmatched. This CDR3 reads CASSLHRTGLEYF. The CDR3 bases are TGTGCCAGCAGCTTACATCGGACAGGGCTGGAGTACTTC.

This clonotype appeared many times. The chain joins TRBV28 to TRBJ1-1; perhaps TRBD1 as D (6 bases). The germline CDR1 and CDR2 sequences are MDHEN and SYDVKM. This CDR3 contains 14 residues. Trimming took 0 bases from V and 8 from J, leaving 13 bases between them. CDR3 loop: CASSLWGQGLEAFF. Here the CDR3 DNA reads TGTGCCAGCAGTTTATGGGGACAAGGGTTGGAAGCTTTCTTT. Based on the CDR3 plus reference TRBV28 and TRBJ1-1, the full variable domain is DVKVTQSSRYLVKRTGEKVFLECVQDMDHENMFWYRQDPGLGLRLIYFSYDVKMKEKGDIPEGYSVSREKKERFSLILESASTNQTSMYLCASSLWGQGLEAFFGQGTRLTVV.